This T cell receptor beta chain was obtained from a study of CD8+ T cells in alopecia areata. Across the study: Twice a day, 5 to 10 mg of oral tofacitinib was administered to treated patients. The authors scored treated patients' severity by affected scalp percentage. General study findings and limits: Clonality in lesional scalp, especially alopecia totalis/universalis, exceeded that of normal scalp.

The treatment here: oral pan-JAK inhibitor, 5-10 mg twice daily. Worth noting for this clone: Its cognate antigen is unknown.

RNA, once extracted, was reverse transcribed into cDNA for use as the sequencing template. Method: immunoSEQ multiplex PCR; TCRdb's copy keeps in-frame clones and lacks some. The sample lists 60,000 to 85,000 clones, around 60% occurring once. Germline values: CDR1 MNHEY, CDR2 SMNVEV (reference sequence). This CDR3 spans 13 amino acids. The ends lost 3 bases at V and 3 bases at J; junction bases unmatched: 2. The sequence came from a human donor with alopecia areata. The rearrangement joins TRBV27 to TRBJ2-7; 7 bases line up with TRBD1. Sample: CD8+ T cells sorted from blood, taken at week 24, from a patient treated with tofacitinib. As DNA, the CDR3 is TGTGCCAGCAGTTTCCGGGACAGCTACGAGCAGTACTTC. The encoded protein is CASSFRDSYEQYF.